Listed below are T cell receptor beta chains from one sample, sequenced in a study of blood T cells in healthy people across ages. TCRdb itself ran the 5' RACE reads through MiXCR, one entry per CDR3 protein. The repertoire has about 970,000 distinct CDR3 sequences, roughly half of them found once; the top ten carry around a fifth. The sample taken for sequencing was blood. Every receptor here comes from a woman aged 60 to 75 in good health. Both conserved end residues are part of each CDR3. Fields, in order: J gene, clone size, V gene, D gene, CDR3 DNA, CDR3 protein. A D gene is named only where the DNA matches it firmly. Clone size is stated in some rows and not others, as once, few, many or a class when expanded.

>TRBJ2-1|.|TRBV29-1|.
TGCAGCGTTGAAAACAATGAGCAGTTCTTC
CSVENNEQFF
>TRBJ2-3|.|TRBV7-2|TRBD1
TGTGCCAGCAGCTTAGGGACTGGGACAGACGATCCAGATACGCAGTATTTT
CASSLGTGTDDPDTQYF
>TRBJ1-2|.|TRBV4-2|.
TGTGCCAGCAGCCAAGGCATCCGTGGCTACACCTTC
CASSQGIRGYTF
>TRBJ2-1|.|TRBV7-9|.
TGTGCCAGCAGCTTAGTCCTGGGTCCTCTAGTTGAGCAGTTCTTC
CASSLVLGPLVEQFF
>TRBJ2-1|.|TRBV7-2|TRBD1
TGTGCCAGCGTTACCGGGACAGGGGGGAGGAATGAGCAGTTCTTC
CASVTGTGGRNEQFF
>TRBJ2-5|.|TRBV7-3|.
TGTGCCAGCAGCTTACGAGGGGCCCTTGGAACAGAGACCCAGTACTTC
CASSLRGALGTETQYF
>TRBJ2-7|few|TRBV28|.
TGTGCCAGCAGACGTTGGACAAAGGGACTCGTCAATGGGTACGAGCAGTACTTC
CASRRWTKGLVNGYEQYF
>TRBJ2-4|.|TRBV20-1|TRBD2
TGCAGTGCTAGAGATACCGGGAGGGACAAAAACATTCAGTACTTC
CSARDTGRDKNIQYF
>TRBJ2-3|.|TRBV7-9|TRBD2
TGTGCCAGCAGCTTAGGGGGACTAGCGGGTACAGATACGCAGTATTTT
CASSLGGLAGTDTQYF
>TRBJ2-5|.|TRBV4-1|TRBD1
TGCGCCAGCAGCCCCGGACAGGGGGTAGAGACCCAGTACTTC
CASSPGQGVETQYF
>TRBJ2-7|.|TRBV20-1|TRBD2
TGCAGTGCAACGAGCGACGGGAGGGCCCACGAGCAGTACTTC
CSATSDGRAHEQYF
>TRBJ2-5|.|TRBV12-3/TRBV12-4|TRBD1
TGTGCCAGCAGTTGGGACAGGCGCCAAGAGACCCAGTACTTC
CASSWDRRQETQYF
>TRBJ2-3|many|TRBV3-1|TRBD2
TGTGCCAGCAGCCAGGGACTAGCGGGTTCAGATACGCAGTATTTT
CASSQGLAGSDTQYF
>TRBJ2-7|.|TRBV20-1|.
TGCAGTGCTAGACAGGCCGGGGAAGGCTACGAGCAGTACTTC
CSARQAGEGYEQYF
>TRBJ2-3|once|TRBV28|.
TGTGCCAGCAGTTTAGGTCCTCCGGTAGATACGCAGTATTTT
CASSLGPPVDTQYF
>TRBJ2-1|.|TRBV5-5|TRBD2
TGTGCCAGCAGCTTGGAGGGACTAGCGGGAGCGAGGGAGCAGTTCTTC
CASSLEGLAGAREQFF
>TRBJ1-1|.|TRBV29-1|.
TGCAGCACTGTGGGGGGGAGAAACACTGAAGCTTTCTTT
CSTVGGRNTEAFF
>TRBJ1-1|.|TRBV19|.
TGTGCCAGTGGCACGGATAGGGGGGGGAACACTGAAACTTTCTTT
CASGTDRGGNTETFF
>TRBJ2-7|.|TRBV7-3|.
TGTGCCAGCAGCTTACGTGGCGTTAAAAGCGAGCAGTACTTC
CASSLRGVKSEQYF
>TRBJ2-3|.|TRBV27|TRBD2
TGTGCCAGCAGGGGACTAGCGGGAATTAACACAGATACGCAGTATTTT
CASRGLAGINTDTQYF
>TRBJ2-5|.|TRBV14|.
TGTGCCAGCAGCCAAGAACTTCTCGCAAGCGGAGAGACCCAGTACTTC
CASSQELLASGETQYF
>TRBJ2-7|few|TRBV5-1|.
TGCGCCAGCGCGACGGGCGGATCCTCCTACGAGCAGTACTTC
CASATGGSSYEQYF
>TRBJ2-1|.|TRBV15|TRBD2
TGTGCCACCGACCCTGGACTAGCGGGAGGTCATGAGCAGTTCTTC
CATDPGLAGGHEQFF
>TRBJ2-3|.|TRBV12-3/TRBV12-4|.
TGTGCCAGCAGTCCCGACTATTCAGATACGCAGTATTTT
CASSPDYSDTQYF
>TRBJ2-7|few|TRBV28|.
TGTGCCAGCACTTCCAGGGAAAGCTCCTACGAGCAGTACTTC
CASTSRESSYEQYF
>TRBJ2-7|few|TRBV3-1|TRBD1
TGTGCCAGCAGCCACGCCCCCGGACAGGTATCCTACGAGCAGTACTTC
CASSHAPGQVSYEQYF
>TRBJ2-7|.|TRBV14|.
TGTGCCAGCAGCCCGTACGGCTACGAGCAGTACTTC
CASSPYGYEQYF
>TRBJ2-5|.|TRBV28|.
TGTGCCAGCAGCGGGACTTCCTTTGGGGGGACCCAGTACTTC
CASSGTSFGGTQYF
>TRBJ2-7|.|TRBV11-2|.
TGTGCCAGCAGCTTAGTCGGTGGGCCTCTGTACGAGCAGTACTTC
CASSLVGGPLYEQYF
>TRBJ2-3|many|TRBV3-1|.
TGTGCCAGCAGCCAGTTCGGTGATACGCAGTATTTT
CASSQFGDTQYF
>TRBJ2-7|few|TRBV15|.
TGTGCCACCAGCAGAGATCCGGGAACGGGCGAGCAGTACTTC
CATSRDPGTGEQYF
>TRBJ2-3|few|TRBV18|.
TGTGCCAGCTCATCCACAATCGCTAGCACAGATACGCAGTATTTT
CASSSTIASTDTQYF
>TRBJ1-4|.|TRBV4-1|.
TGCGCCAGCAGCCAAGAATGGGGGTACCTGTTTTTT
CASSQEWGYLFF
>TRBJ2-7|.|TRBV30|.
TGTGCCTGGAGTCCTGGTCGGGCCTACGAGCAGTACTTC
CAWSPGRAYEQYF
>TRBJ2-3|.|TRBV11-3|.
TGTGCCAGCAGCAAAGGTCAGGCAGATACGCAGTATTTT
CASSKGQADTQYF
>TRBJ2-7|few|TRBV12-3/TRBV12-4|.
TGTGCCAGCAGGTTGAGACAGGACGAGCAGTACTTC
CASRLRQDEQYF
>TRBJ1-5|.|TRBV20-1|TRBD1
TGCAGTGCCCCCTCAAGACAGGGACGTAGCAATCAGCCCCAGCATTTT
CSAPSRQGRSNQPQHF